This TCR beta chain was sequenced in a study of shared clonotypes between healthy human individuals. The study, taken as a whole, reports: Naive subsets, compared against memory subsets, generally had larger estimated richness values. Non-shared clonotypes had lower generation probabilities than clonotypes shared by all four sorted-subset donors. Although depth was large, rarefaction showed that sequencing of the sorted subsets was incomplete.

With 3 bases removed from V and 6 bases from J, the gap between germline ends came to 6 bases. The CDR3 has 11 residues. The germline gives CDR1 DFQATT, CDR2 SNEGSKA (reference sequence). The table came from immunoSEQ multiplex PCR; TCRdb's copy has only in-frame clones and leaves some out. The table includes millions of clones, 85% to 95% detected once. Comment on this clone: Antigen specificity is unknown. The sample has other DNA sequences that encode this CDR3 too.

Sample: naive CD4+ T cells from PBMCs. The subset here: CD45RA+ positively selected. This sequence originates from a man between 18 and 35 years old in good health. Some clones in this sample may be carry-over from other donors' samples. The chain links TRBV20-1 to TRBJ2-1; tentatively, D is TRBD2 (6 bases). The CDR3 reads CSASGGNEQFF. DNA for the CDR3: TGCAGTGCTAGCGGGGGCAATGAGCAGTTCTTC.